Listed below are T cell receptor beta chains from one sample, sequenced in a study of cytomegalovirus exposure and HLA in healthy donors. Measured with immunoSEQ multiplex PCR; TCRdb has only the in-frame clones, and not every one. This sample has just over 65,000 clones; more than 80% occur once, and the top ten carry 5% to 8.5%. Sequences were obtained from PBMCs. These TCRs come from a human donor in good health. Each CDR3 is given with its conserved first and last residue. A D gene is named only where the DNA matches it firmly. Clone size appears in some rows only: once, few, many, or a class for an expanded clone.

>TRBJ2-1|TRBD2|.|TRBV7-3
CASSPRLAGANEQFF
TGTGCCAGCAGCCCCCGTCTAGCGGGGGCCAATGAGCAGTTCTTC
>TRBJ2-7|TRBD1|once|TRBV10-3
CAISGGQGYEQYF
TGTGCCATCAGTGGGGGACAGGGATACGAGCAGTACTTC
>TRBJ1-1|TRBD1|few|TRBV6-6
CAVGQGFAEAFF
TGTGCCGTTGGACAGGGATTTGCTGAAGCTTTCTTT
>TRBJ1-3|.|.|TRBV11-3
CASSRGTPSSGNTIYF
TGTGCCAGCAGCCGAGGGACTCCCAGCTCTGGAAACACCATATATTTT
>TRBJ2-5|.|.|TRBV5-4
CASSLGVGSGETQYF
TGTGCCAGCAGCTTGGGCGTGGGGAGTGGCGAGACCCAGTACTTC
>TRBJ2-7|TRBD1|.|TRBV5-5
CASTLQGFSYEQYF
TGTGCCAGCACCTTACAGGGGTTCTCCTACGAGCAGTACTTC
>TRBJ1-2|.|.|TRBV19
CASGRQPTSSGYTF
TGTGCCAGTGGGAGGCAGCCTACGAGTAGTGGCTACACCTTC
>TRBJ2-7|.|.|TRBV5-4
CASSLGTAPSYEQYF
TGTGCCAGCAGCTTGGGTACAGCTCCCTCCTACGAGCAGTACTTC
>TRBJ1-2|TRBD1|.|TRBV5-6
CASSLGQGSYGYTF
TGTGCCAGCAGCTTGGGACAGGGGAGTTATGGCTACACCTTC
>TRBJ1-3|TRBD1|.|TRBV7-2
CASSLVDRISGNTIYF
TGTGCCAGCAGCTTAGTGGACAGGATCTCTGGAAACACCATATATTTT
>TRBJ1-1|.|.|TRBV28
CASSFHGRTEAFF
TGTGCCAGCAGTTTCCACGGGAGGACTGAAGCTTTCTTT
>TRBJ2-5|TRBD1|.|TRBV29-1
CSADREYQETQYF
TGCAGTGCAGACAGGGAGTACCAAGAGACCCAGTACTTC
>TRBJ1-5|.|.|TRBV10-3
CAISEAGDAQPQHF
TGTGCCATCAGTGAGGCAGGGGATGCTCAGCCCCAGCATTTT
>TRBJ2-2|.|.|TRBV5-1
CASSPRTGTGELFF
TGCGCCAGCAGCCCACGGACTGGCACCGGGGAGCTGTTTTTT
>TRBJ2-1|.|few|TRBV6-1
CASSETSTVVVEFF
TGTGCCAGCAGTGAAACTTCTACAGTGGTAGTAGAGTTCTTC
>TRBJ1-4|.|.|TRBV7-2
CASSLTEGLGEKLFF
TGTGCCAGCAGCTTAACGGAGGGGTTGGGTGAAAAACTGTTTTTT
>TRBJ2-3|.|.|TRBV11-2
CASSLVDSLFSTDTQYF
TGTGCCAGCAGCTTAGTCGACAGTCTCTTTAGCACAGATACGCAGTATTTT
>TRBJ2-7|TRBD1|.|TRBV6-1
CASSVDRGYEQYF
TGTGCCAGCAGTGTGGACAGGGGATACGAGCAGTACTTC
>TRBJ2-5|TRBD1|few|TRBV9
CASSVRGQGLQETQYF
TGTGCCAGCAGCGTAAGGGGGCAGGGCCTCCAAGAGACCCAGTACTTC
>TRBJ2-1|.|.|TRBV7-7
CASSLEANINNEQFF
TGTGCTAGCAGCTTAGAAGCCAATATCAACAATGAGCAGTTCTTC
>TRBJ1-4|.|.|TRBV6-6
CASTGVGEKLFF
TGTGCCAGCACAGGGGTGGGGGAAAAACTGTTTTTT
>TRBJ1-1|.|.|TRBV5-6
CASSFRGMNTEAFF
TGTGCCAGCAGCTTCAGAGGCATGAACACTGAAGCTTTCTTT
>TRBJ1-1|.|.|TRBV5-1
CASSLEGGRQKAFF
TGCGCCAGCAGCTTGGAGGGAGGAAGGCAGAAGGCTTTCTTT
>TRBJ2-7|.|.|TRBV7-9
CSSSSGRTLPYEQYF
TGTTCCAGCAGCTCAGGACGGACATTACCCTACGAGCAGTACTTC
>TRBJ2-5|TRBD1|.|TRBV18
CASSPGRGLQETQYF
TGTGCCAGCTCACCTGGCAGGGGGCTGCAAGAGACCCAGTACTTC
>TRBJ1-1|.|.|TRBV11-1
CASSRQPSVNTEAFF
TGTGCCAGCAGCCGACAGCCGTCGGTGAACACTGAAGCTTTCTTT
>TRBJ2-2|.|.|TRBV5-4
CASSFVEYTGELFF
TGTGCCAGCAGCTTCGTAGAGTACACCGGGGAGCTGTTTTTT